This T cell receptor beta chain was sequenced in a study of cytomegalovirus exposure and HLA in healthy donors. Trimming left V 6 bases short and J 2 bases short, with 10 bases between. Germline CDR1 reads SQVTM; CDR2 reads ANQGSEA. The CDR3 consists of 13 residues. The study ran its PCR with 60 Vbeta and 13 Jbeta primers. Profiled with immunoSEQ multiplex PCR; TCRdb holds only in-frame clones, not every one. The sample lists about 140,000 clones; around four fifths were seen once. Sequencing used PBMCs. The J gene is TRBJ2-2, the V gene TRBV29-1, with D tentatively TRBD1 (6 bases). This receptor was taken from a female donor in good health and CMV-seronegative. The CDR3 DNA reads as TGCAGCGTGTGGACAGCAAACACCGGGGAGCTGTTTTTT. This translates into CSVWTANTGELFF.